This T cell receptor (beta chain) was captured by sequencing in a study of cytomegalovirus exposure and HLA in healthy donors (dated by TCRdb to about 2017). About the study as a whole: According to an earlier analysis of a few hundred of the donors, roughly 180 million T cells yielded roughly 110 million unique TCR beta sequences and roughly 280 Gb of sequence data. Approximately 330 gigabases of sequencing data and about 92 million unique TCR sequences made up an early release that covered 500 to 700 HLA-typed donors. Among the approximately 400 genotyped donors, roughly 80% belonged to the genetic ancestry cluster associated with self-reported Caucasian donors. The aim of the study was to test whether cataloging public T cell receptors could identify signatures of past pathogen exposure. The T cell repertoires of about 700 subjects were profiled by immunosequencing and related to cytomegalovirus serostatus. A separate validation cohort of roughly 120 different subjects was used in addition to the approximately 640-subject first cohort. The study combined high-throughput TCR immunosequencing, statistical association of individual TCRs with disease status, and machine learning to predict cytomegalovirus infection status. A later analysis re-examined previously published TCR beta repertoires from about 670 donors and added high-resolution HLA genotyping to investigate patterns of TCR occurrence. Rather than using new phenotypic data, the later analysis identified candidate immune exposures from TCR beta sequences and from how often those sequences occurred across donors. In an earlier analysis of roughly 540 of the donors, high-throughput TCR beta sequencing was used to judge whether each TCR beta V gene segment behaved as functional or pseudogenic. Donor age, sex, ethnicity and CMV serostatus were compiled alongside the repertoire data. Genome-wide SNP genotypes for about three fifths of the 666 donors were used in a later genetic analysis, which treated that subset as a discovery cohort. Every repertoire in the discovery cohort had been generated on one and the same sequencing platform. Both class I and class II loci were covered by HLA typing, at four-digit resolution. Typing coverage varied by locus: about 620-640 donors for A, B, C, DRB1 and DQB1; 522 for DQA1; nearly 610 for DPA1; approximately 450 for DPB1. Roughly 5 DR-DQ haplotypes were treated as single units for association and clustering because of strong linkage in the cohort. Among around 400 genotyped donors of the cohort, an average of about 220,000 unique TCR beta nucleotide sequences was sequenced per donor, of which 15% to 20% were non-productive. Here is what the overall study found, with its caveats: In this cohort, only TCR beta chains were sequenced, and detectable features were limited by the absence of alpha or paired-chain data. A total of 150 to 200 TCR beta chains were listed by the study as associated with cytomegalovirus. Presence/absence analyses assumed roughly uniform sequencing depth across donors, an assumption that may not hold. In a later analysis, most CMV-associated TCR beta chains were found to appear HLA-restricted, with HLA associations seemingly driven largely by CMV exposure. According to a later analysis, TCR association rates differed among HLA loci, with DRB1 alleles showing the most associated TCRs and HLA-C alleles showing the fewest. Immune exposure information for the cohort was limited to CMV serostatus. In a later analysis, HLA-associated TCR beta chains were found to be more clonally expanded and to have lower generation probabilities than equally common non-associated chains. Across donors, most TCR sequences were observed very rarely, whereas some public TCRs were present in many individuals. Several of the top co-occurrence clusters appeared to be linked to parvovirus B19, influenza, CMV and Epstein-Barr virus, according to a later analysis. Because counts were too low, seventeen rarely observed V segments, including chromosome 9 orphons, were excluded from the earlier analysis of 500 to 700 of the donors. V-gene and J-gene trimming of TCR beta chains was associated with a missense DCLRE1C variant in a later genetic analysis, and the association was replicated in an independent cohort. Correlated functional status among segregating V segments might be attributable to linkage disequilibrium, but an unknown experimental factor could not be ruled out. Broadly in line with IMGT annotations, most TCR beta V segments showed up in productive rearrangements about 87% or about 30% of the time in an earlier analysis of several hundred of the donors. The authors suggested that the approach could potentially be generalized to other disease states and immunological phenotypes. Because the 87-base-pair reads could not distinguish some IMGT-functional V segments, including TRBV6-2 and TRBV6-3, those segments were excluded. Because some donors lacked HLA typing at each locus, the association tests relied only on the typed subset. A later analysis associated 15,000 or so TCR beta sequences with specific HLA alleles at a false discovery rate of 0.05. A cluster of highly shared sequence variants was judged likely to represent a technical artifact of the sequencing pipeline. A further reported finding was that TCR beta sequences accurately predicted the HLA-A and HLA-B alleles for most subjects in the first cohort. Cytomegalovirus status was reported to be diagnosed by the classifier with high specificity and sensitivity in both the original and validation cohorts. When HLA alleles, especially DR and DQ, strongly co-occurred, TCR associations were difficult to assign to individual alleles. A later genetic analysis reported fewer N-insertions in productive TCRs among donors in an Asian-associated ancestry cluster than the approximately 670-donor mean. In vitro tests confirmed that a few of the cytomegalovirus-associated TCR beta chains recognize cytomegalovirus antigens.

As regards this clone: Its antigen has not been determined. Base qualities are not recorded, but no much larger clone differs from it by a single base.

The cohort consisted of more than 650 healthy bone marrow donors. At the time of sampling, all cohort members were nominally healthy, though unrecorded immune exposures were likely present. The donor tested CMV seropositive, placing the donor among the 290 or so seropositive members of the cohort. A peripheral blood sample was provided by each donor, and peripheral blood mononuclear cells were used for TCR beta sequencing. Genomic DNA was extracted from the blood cell samples with the Qiagen DNeasy Blood Extraction Kit. The method behind the library was the immunoSEQ multiplex PCR assay. For the multiplex PCR, a mixture combining 60 forward primers for TCR Vbeta segments and 13 reverse primers for TCR Jbeta segments was used. The CDR3 region of rearranged TCR beta genes was amplified from genomic DNA with a multiplex PCR assay. The Illumina HiSeq System was used to sequence the amplified TCR beta libraries as 87-base-pair reads. Processing in the source paper ran as follows. A later analysis counted tens of millions of unique TCR beta chains across the approximately 700 repertoires, and approximately 11 million of these chains were shared by at least two donors. To remove PCR and sequencing errors, raw reads were error-corrected and collapsed into unique sequences using a nearest-neighbor algorithm that merged closely related sequences. Alignment of CDR3 sequences to IMGT reference sequences was used to assign V, D and J gene segments. For a sequence to be retained, a match of at least six nucleotides was required to both a V gene segment and a J gene segment. Rearrangements were classified as productive when the CDR3 lacked stop codons and remained in frame with V and J, and all other rearrangements were classified as non-productive. Following IMGT convention, CDR3 was defined as the stretch from the second conserved V-encoded cysteine to the conserved J-encoded phenylalanine. Sequences without an unambiguous match to a single V gene segment were excluded from the earlier analysis of approximately 600 of the donors. In an earlier analysis of some 590 of the donors, a V segment was called functional when productive rearrangements were above 56.7%, and segregating when the standard deviation between donors exceeded 5%. A statistical classification framework was built for diagnosing cytomegalovirus status from the catalog of TCR beta chain sequences. In a later analysis, V and J genes were assigned by comparing TCR nucleotide sequences against IMGT/GENE-DB human TR gene sequences. A later analysis assigned CDR3 sequences and most-parsimonious VDJ recombination scenarios with the TCRdist pipeline. A later analysis defined each TCR beta chain by its CDR3 amino acid sequence plus V-gene family, and excluded reads lacking a unique V-gene family. As a way to deal with suspected cross-contamination and a sequencing artifact, a later analysis dropped over 550 nucleotide sequences that were highly shared and had low generation probability. In a later analysis, a clonal expansion index was calculated for each public chain from normalized within-repertoire ranks of inferred template counts. In a later analysis, generation probabilities were computed with a VDJ recombination model fitted to out-of-frame rearrangements, and the resulting probabilities were checked against IGoR. In a later analysis, hypergeometric tests were used to score TCR-TCR, TCR-HLA and TCR-CMV co-occurrence, with a repertoire-size bias correction applied to TCR pairs. A later analysis estimated false discovery rates by permuting HLA or CMV assignments 20 times. A later analysis grouped co-occurring TCRs with DBSCAN, adding TCRdist sequence similarity when clustering within HLA-allele-positive subsets. For co-occurrence clustering, repertoires with fewer than 30,000 or more than 120,000 public chains were excluded, along with five repertoires with anomalous nucleotide sharing. This immuneACCESS table, as held by TCRdb, lists in-frame sequences with V and J called but not all clones. Of the missing ones, under half trace to an unresolved V gene in checked studies; the others have no known cause. The V and J calls and clone size come from that table; D and trimming were worked out from the DNA. The sample table shows approximately 260,000 clones, and roughly four fifths are seen once. The top ten clones comprise roughly 2% of the sample.

Including the terminal cysteine and phenylalanine, the CDR3 comprises 16 residues. Only the CDR3 DNA is retained, 48 bases long and in frame from the first base. V has 5 bases trimmed and J has 6 bases trimmed; junction bases matching no gene number 13. The germline V gene encodes CDR1 MDHEN and CDR2 SYDVKM. The TCR was taken from a woman between 40 and 55 years old in good health and CMV-seropositive. The sequenced sample was PBMCs. The chain is encoded by TRBV28 joined to TRBJ2-7; TRBD2 aligns with 10 central bases. Here the CDR3 is given as CASSPTARSGRGEQYF. The bases are TGTGCCAGCAGTCCCACCGCTAGGAGCGGGAGGGGCGAGCAGTACTTC. With the rest looked up from the reference TRBV28 and TRBJ2-7 genes rather than sequenced, the full variable domain is DVKVTQSSRYLVKRTGEKVFLECVQDMDHENMFWYRQDPGLGLRLIYFSYDVKMKEKGDIPEGYSVSREKKERFSLILESASTNQTSMYLCASSPTARSGRGEQYFGPGTRLTVT.